Listed below are T cell receptor beta chains from one sample, sequenced in a study of cytomegalovirus exposure and HLA in healthy donors. Only in-frame clones appear in the TCRdb table, and some are missing; sequencing was by immunoSEQ multiplex PCR. In the table there are about 110,000 clones, approximately 85% of which are singletons. The sample taken for sequencing was PBMCs. Source of these receptors: a woman aged 18 to 35 in good health and CMV-seronegative. Both conserved end residues are part of each CDR3. A D gene is named only where the DNA matches it firmly. Part of the rows lack a size; the others show once, few, many or a class for expanded clones.

abundance: -
d_gene: -
v_gene: TRBV25-1
j_gene: TRBJ2-5
CDR3aa: CASSGWEETQYF
CDR3nt: TGTGCCAGCAGTGGGTGGGAGGAGACCCAGTACTTC

abundance: once
d_gene: TRBD2
v_gene: TRBV27
j_gene: TRBJ2-1
CDR3aa: CASSLRTSGYNEQFF
CDR3nt: TGTGCCAGCAGTTTAAGGACTAGCGGCTACAATGAGCAGTTCTTC

abundance: -
d_gene: -
v_gene: TRBV7-2
j_gene: TRBJ2-3
CDR3aa: CASSLNTLYSQYF
CDR3nt: TGTGCCAGCAGCTTAAATACGTTGTACTCCCAGTATTTT

abundance: once
d_gene: -
v_gene: TRBV10-1
j_gene: TRBJ1-1
CDR3aa: CASSQGLNTEAFF
CDR3nt: TGCGCCAGCAGTCAGGGTCTGAACACTGAAGCTTTCTTT

abundance: -
d_gene: TRBD2
v_gene: TRBV10-3
j_gene: TRBJ2-2
CDR3aa: CAISARLAGTNTGELFF
CDR3nt: TGTGCCATCAGCGCCCGACTAGCGGGGACGAACACCGGGGAGCTGTTTTTT

abundance: -
d_gene: -
v_gene: TRBV10-3
j_gene: TRBJ2-7
CDR3aa: CAISESINSPEQYF
CDR3nt: TGTGCCATCAGTGAGTCTATCAACTCCCCCGAGCAGTACTTC

abundance: -
d_gene: -
v_gene: TRBV27
j_gene: TRBJ1-2
CDR3aa: CASSLSLGSGYTF
CDR3nt: TGTGCCAGCAGTTTATCGCTGGGGAGTGGCTACACCTTC

abundance: -
d_gene: TRBD2
v_gene: TRBV27
j_gene: TRBJ2-3
CDR3aa: CASSLRTSGWTQYF
CDR3nt: TGTGCCAGCAGTTTGAGAACTAGCGGATGGACGCAGTATTTT

abundance: -
d_gene: -
v_gene: TRBV9
j_gene: TRBJ2-7
CDR3aa: CASSVGGQGTYEQYF
CDR3nt: TGTGCCAGCAGCGTAGGAGGTCAGGGGACCTACGAGCAGTACTTC

abundance: -
d_gene: -
v_gene: TRBV2
j_gene: TRBJ1-1
CDR3aa: CASRGTGNTEAFF
CDR3nt: TGTGCCAGCAGGGGAACAGGGAACACTGAAGCTTTCTTT

abundance: -
d_gene: -
v_gene: TRBV7-2
j_gene: TRBJ1-1
CDR3aa: CASSFPDIGEEAFF
CDR3nt: TGTGCCAGCAGCTTCCCTGACATTGGCGAGGAAGCTTTCTTT

abundance: few
d_gene: TRBD2
v_gene: TRBV5-1
j_gene: TRBJ2-7
CDR3aa: CAIVRGGPWEQYF
CDR3nt: TGCGCCATCGTACGGGGGGGACCTTGGGAGCAGTACTTC

abundance: -
d_gene: TRBD1
v_gene: TRBV2
j_gene: TRBJ1-5
CDR3aa: CASSVGQDQPQHF
CDR3nt: TGTGCCAGCAGTGTCGGACAGGATCAGCCCCAGCATTTT

abundance: -
d_gene: -
v_gene: TRBV28
j_gene: TRBJ2-7
CDR3aa: CASSWGLASYEQYF
CDR3nt: TGTGCCAGCAGTTGGGGACTGGCCTCCTACGAGCAGTACTTC

abundance: -
d_gene: -
v_gene: TRBV30
j_gene: TRBJ1-2
CDR3aa: CVRRGGIDGYTF
CDR3nt: TGTGTAAGACGAGGGGGTATCGATGGCTACACCTTC

abundance: -
d_gene: TRBD1
v_gene: TRBV10-3
j_gene: TRBJ2-7
CDR3aa: CAITLGQGAGEQYF
CDR3nt: TGTGCCATCACCCTAGGACAGGGGGCGGGTGAGCAGTACTTC

abundance: -
d_gene: -
v_gene: TRBV6-1
j_gene: TRBJ1-5
CDR3aa: CASSEREGAGNQPQHF
CDR3nt: TGTGCCAGCAGTGAAAGGGAGGGAGCAGGCAATCAGCCCCAGCATTTT

abundance: -
d_gene: -
v_gene: TRBV9
j_gene: TRBJ2-1
CDR3aa: CASSSGPGDRREQFF
CDR3nt: TGTGCCAGCAGCTCGGGGCCGGGGGATCGGCGGGAGCAGTTCTTC

abundance: -
d_gene: TRBD1
v_gene: TRBV30
j_gene: TRBJ1-1
CDR3aa: CAWRQGGGTEAFF
CDR3nt: TGTGCCTGGAGACAGGGGGGTGGCACTGAAGCTTTCTTT

abundance: -
d_gene: -
v_gene: TRBV19
j_gene: TRBJ1-5
CDR3aa: CASSIERGQYSNQPQHF
CDR3nt: TGTGCCAGTAGTATAGAACGAGGACAGTATAGCAATCAGCCCCAGCATTTT

abundance: -
d_gene: TRBD1
v_gene: TRBV15
j_gene: TRBJ2-2
CDR3aa: CATSRDFGTGGVDGFAGELFF
CDR3nt: TGTGCCACCAGCAGAGATTTCGGGACAGGGGGAGTTGACGGGTTCGCCGGGGAGCTGTTTTTT

abundance: -
d_gene: -
v_gene: TRBV7-6
j_gene: TRBJ1-3
CDR3aa: CASSPTVLGDTIYF
CDR3nt: TGTGCCAGCAGCCCGACCGTACTCGGGGACACCATATATTTT

abundance: -
d_gene: -
v_gene: TRBV27
j_gene: TRBJ1-5
CDR3aa: CASSLGFRAQPQHF
CDR3nt: TGTGCCAGCAGTTTAGGGTTCAGGGCTCAGCCCCAGCATTTT

abundance: -
d_gene: -
v_gene: TRBV9
j_gene: TRBJ2-7
CDR3aa: CASSATELSSYEQYF
CDR3nt: TGTGCCAGCAGCGCGACAGAGTTAAGCTCCTACGAGCAGTACTTC

abundance: -
d_gene: -
v_gene: TRBV6-1
j_gene: TRBJ2-1
CDR3aa: CASSESGGPRNEQFF
CDR3nt: TGTGCCAGCAGTGAATCCGGGGGGCCTAGAAATGAGCAGTTCTTC

abundance: once
d_gene: TRBD1
v_gene: TRBV6-6
j_gene: TRBJ2-1
CDR3aa: CASSLGGPYNEQFF
CDR3nt: TGTGCCAGCAGTTTAGGGGGCCCCTACAATGAGCAGTTCTTC

abundance: -
d_gene: TRBD1
v_gene: TRBV5-4
j_gene: TRBJ1-1
CDR3aa: CASSRTGGTEAFF
CDR3nt: TGTGCCAGCAGCCGGACAGGGGGCACTGAAGCTTTCTTT

abundance: few
d_gene: -
v_gene: TRBV25-1
j_gene: TRBJ2-5
CDR3aa: CASSENRVEETQYF
CDR3nt: TGTGCCAGCAGTGAAAACAGGGTTGAAGAGACCCAGTACTTC

abundance: -
d_gene: TRBD2
v_gene: TRBV5-1
j_gene: TRBJ2-3
CDR3aa: CASSLLSGEYTDTQYF
CDR3nt: TGCGCCAGCAGCCTCTTAAGCGGGGAATACACAGATACGCAGTATTTT

abundance: -
d_gene: -
v_gene: TRBV20-1
j_gene: TRBJ1-1
CDR3aa: CSAPSLGGAFF
CDR3nt: TGCAGTGCTCCCTCCCTCGGGGGAGCTTTCTTT

abundance: -
d_gene: -
v_gene: TRBV7-2
j_gene: TRBJ1-6
CDR3aa: CASSLRWGRIDSPLHF
CDR3nt: TGTGCCAGCAGCTTAAGGTGGGGGCGGATCGATTCACCCCTCCACTTT

abundance: -
d_gene: -
v_gene: TRBV27
j_gene: TRBJ1-1
CDR3aa: CASSTGGTEAFF
CDR3nt: TGTGCCAGTTCCACGGGGGGGACTGAAGCTTTCTTT

abundance: -
d_gene: TRBD1
v_gene: TRBV2
j_gene: TRBJ1-5
CDR3aa: CASGGQGNQPQHF
CDR3nt: TGTGCCTCAGGGGGACAGGGCAATCAGCCCCAGCATTTT

abundance: -
d_gene: TRBD1
v_gene: TRBV11-2
j_gene: TRBJ1-6
CDR3aa: CASSLPTGGWNSPLHF
CDR3nt: TGTGCCAGCAGCCTTCCTACAGGGGGCTGGAATTCACCCCTCCACTTT

abundance: -
d_gene: -
v_gene: TRBV28
j_gene: TRBJ1-1
CDR3aa: CASTVVRMNTEAFF
CDR3nt: TGTGCCAGCACCGTGGTCAGGATGAACACTGAAGCTTTCTTT

abundance: -
d_gene: -
v_gene: TRBV13
j_gene: TRBJ1-1
CDR3aa: CASSPTGLGAPTPEAFF
CDR3nt: TGTGCCAGCAGCCCCACAGGGCTCGGGGCGCCCACACCTGAAGCTTTCTTT

abundance: once
d_gene: -
v_gene: TRBV6-1
j_gene: TRBJ2-3
CDR3aa: CASSEGSLLQSRFSTDTQYF
CDR3nt: TGTGCCAGCAGTGAAGGCTCCTTACTCCAGTCTAGGTTTAGCACAGATACGCAGTATTTT

abundance: -
d_gene: -
v_gene: TRBV2
j_gene: TRBJ2-5
CDR3aa: CASSEAHNTRETQYF
CDR3nt: TGTGCCAGCAGTGAAGCGCATAACACCAGGGAGACCCAGTACTTC

abundance: -
d_gene: TRBD2
v_gene: TRBV28
j_gene: TRBJ2-3
CDR3aa: CASSSLAGGRRDTQYF
CDR3nt: TGTGCCAGCAGTTCCCTAGCGGGGGGGCGGAGAGATACGCAGTATTTT

abundance: -
d_gene: -
v_gene: TRBV5-1
j_gene: TRBJ2-2
CDR3aa: CASSSQGIRSAGELFF
CDR3nt: TGCGCCAGCAGCTCCCAGGGGATACGATCTGCCGGGGAGCTGTTTTTT

abundance: few
d_gene: -
v_gene: TRBV5-6
j_gene: TRBJ1-6
CDR3aa: CASSLTGRNSPLHF
CDR3nt: TGTGCCAGCAGCTTGACAGGGCGCAATTCACCCCTCCACTTT

abundance: few
d_gene: TRBD1
v_gene: TRBV4-1
j_gene: TRBJ1-4
CDR3aa: CASSQPRDRNEKLFF
CDR3nt: TGCGCCAGCAGCCAACCCCGGGACAGAAATGAAAAACTGTTTTTT

abundance: -
d_gene: -
v_gene: TRBV2
j_gene: TRBJ2-2
CDR3aa: CATLPDTGELFF
CDR3nt: TGTGCCACCCTCCCCGACACCGGGGAGCTGTTTTTT

abundance: -
d_gene: TRBD2
v_gene: TRBV27
j_gene: TRBJ2-7
CDR3aa: CASSLTLAGGPYEQYF
CDR3nt: TGTGCCAGCAGTTTAACACTAGCGGGGGGGCCCTACGAGCAGTACTTC